This TCR beta chain was recovered during a study of early T cells in non-severe SARS-CoV-2 infection. For the study at large: Unpaired chains resulted from sequencing bulk RNA of unsorted whole blood. Findings and caveats of the study: There was a bias toward anti-spike CD8 responses in VDJdb matching, which missed private and CD4 specificities.

This clonotype was counted many times. The antigen is not known. The CDR3 is 15 amino acids. The germline CDR1 and CDR2 sequences are LGHNA and YNFKEQ. V lost 2 bases to trimming and J lost 1 base; unmatched junction nucleotides: 3. Attachment of unique molecular identifiers was made to individual cDNA molecules. MiXCR, run by TCRdb on the 5' RACE reads, gives a single entry per CDR3 protein. Counted here are tens of thousands of distinct CDR3 sequences, 12% occurring once; the ten biggest clones make up about 4%. The chain recombines TRBV4-2 with TRBJ2-7; 9 bases are shared with TRBD2. The sequenced sample was whole blood. The source of this sequence is an adult who was a healthcare worker with PCR-confirmed SARS-CoV-2 infection or an uninfected control (not recorded which). The CDR3 sequence: CASSQYTSGSYEQYF. The CDR3 nucleotides read TGTGCCAGCAGCCAATATACTAGCGGGTCCTACGAGCAGTACTTC.